This T cell receptor (beta chain) was captured in a study of CD8+ T cells in alopecia areata (dated by TCRdb to between 2018 and 2020). About the investigation overall: Treated patients were enrolled in an open-label pilot trial of oral tofacitinib at 5 to 10 mg twice daily for moderate-to-severe alopecia areata. Patients stayed on tofacitinib for 6 to 18 months and then had 6 months of follow-up off drug so that delayed response and recurrence could be assessed. For the treated patients, the SALT score, which quantifies what percentage of scalp surface area is affected, served as the measure of disease severity. High-throughput TCRbeta sequencing was used to examine T cell clonal expansion in alopecia areata in both the C3H/HeJ mouse model and human patients. On the human side, TCRbeta sequencing was run on scalp tissue and on sorted CD4+ and CD8+ peripheral blood T cells from healthy controls and from alopecia areata patients with either patchy or totalis/universalis disease. Biopsies were taken from tofacitinib-treated patients at baseline and again at 4 and 24 weeks into treatment, and several of those patients also had a later scalp biopsy. Scalp clonality was compared across normal scalp (n=4), patchy alopecia areata scalp (n=8), and alopecia totalis/universalis scalp (n=8). RNA came from the PAXgene miRNA kit for fixed scalp, the miRNeasy kit for PBMCs, and the RNeasy kit for mouse skin. Amplification of TCRbeta CDR3 regions was done by immunoSEQ multiplex PCR using 35 Vbeta forward primers and 13 Jbeta reverse primers. General findings and caveats noted by the study authors: During tofacitinib treatment, many expanded lesional clones stuck around in both scalp and blood, and this persistence may partly explain why relapse happens after treatment is stopped. With tofacitinib, both scalp clonality and the number of expanded CD8+ clones among the top 100 scalp clones went down significantly. Scalp TCR repertoire analysis is complicated because resident alphabeta T cells in normal human skin are also sequenced, whereas mouse skin is dominated by gammadelta T cells. TCR sequences shared between patients were less clear than in mice, possibly partly because of HLA diversity in the patient population. Compared with normal scalp, lesional scalp, particularly in alopecia totalis/universalis, had higher clonality and more expanded CD8+ clones, which suggests antigenic drive. The treated cohort was small, with a single nonresponder, so links between baseline CD8+ expansion and response need larger studies.

From a lookup of the germline V gene, CDR1 and CDR2 are SGHVS and FQNEAQ. The cysteine opens and the phenylalanine closes a CDR3 of 14 amino acids. The CDR3 DNA has 42 bases and is translated from base 1. The V and J ends are trimmed by 1 base and 4 bases, leaving 9 bases between them. On this clone: This receptor's antigen is unknown. No per-base quality is available; no much larger clone lies one base away.

Libraries were prepared through the immunoSEQ multiplex PCR assay. To provide template for TCR sequencing, every sample had RNA extracted and reverse transcribed into cDNA. SuperScript III was used to make first-strand cDNA, primed with a 2:1 mix of oligo-dT and random hexamers. A synthetic immune receptor repertoire was used to measure amplification bias, and any remaining bias was corrected computationally. The authors' pipeline ran thus. Raw reads were preprocessed for error removal, and CDR3 was defined according to IMGT conventions as running from the conserved cysteine to phenylalanine. Clonality was computed as 1 minus the Shannon entropy, with the entropy normalized by log2 of the number of productive unique TCRs. Whether each scalp clone was CD4 or CD8 was inferred by checking scalp TCRbeta sequences against the CD4 and CD8 repertoires from sorted blood. TCRdb's version of the immuneACCESS table is confined to in-frame rearrangements and falls short of the full clone set. An unresolved V gene accounts for under half of the shortfall where checked; the remainder is of unknown origin. V and J calls and clone size are those listed in that table; D and trimming were worked out from the DNA. Across this sample there are 120,000 or so clones, with over 55% seen only once. Together, the top ten hold 5.7% of the sample.

The sample's time point, from its label and the paper: 4 weeks on oral tofacitinib. The treatment or condition label on this specimen signifies: oral pan-JAK inhibitor, 5-10 mg twice daily. Lesional scalp punch biopsies and peripheral blood were obtained from alopecia areata patients. PBMCs were separated by density centrifugation and stained for CD3, CD4 and CD8, after which CD4+ and CD8+ T cells were sorted on a FACSAria. The sequence is built from TRBV7-8 and TRBJ2-3; the D gene cannot be named for sure. The source material was CD4+ T cells sorted from blood, sampled at week 4, from a patient treated with tofacitinib. The origin of this receptor is a human donor with alopecia areata. The DNA sequence is given as TGTGCCAGCAGCTTAGGACGAAGGGCAGATACGCAGTATTTT. This gives the protein CASSLGRRADTQYF.